The rows below give T cell receptor beta chains drawn from one sample of a study of blood T cell repertoires in COVID-19. Sequenced by immunoSEQ multiplex PCR; TCRdb stores in-frame clones only, minus some. The data hold about 62,000 clones, with about nine tenths observed a single time. The source material was peripheral blood. These receptors were collected from a human donor in a cohort sampled during active COVID-19. CDR3s include the opening cysteine and the closing phenylalanine or tryptophan. A D gene is named only where the DNA matches it firmly. Clone size, where shown, is once, few, many, or a class for clones that have expanded.

J	D	V	size	CDR3	DNA
TRBJ1-4	NA	TRBV2	NA	CASSPPQATVEKLFF	TGTGCCAGCAGCCCCCCCCAGGCCACAGTTGAAAAACTGTTTTTT
TRBJ2-5	TRBD1	TRBV5-1	NA	CASSPTGAQETQYF	TGCGCCAGCAGCCCCACAGGGGCACAAGAGACCCAGTACTTC
TRBJ2-5	TRBD2	TRBV6-5	NA	CASSPSGSETQYF	TGTGCCAGCAGTCCTAGCGGGAGCGAGACCCAGTACTTC
TRBJ2-2	NA	TRBV11-3	NA	CASSLQGPGELFF	TGTGCCAGCAGCTTGCAGGGCCCCGGGGAGCTGTTTTTT
TRBJ2-1	TRBD1	TRBV18	NA	CASSRAGGGGNEQFF	TGTGCCAGCTCACGGGCAGGGGGCGGTGGCAATGAGCAGTTCTTC
TRBJ2-7	TRBD1	TRBV19	NA	CASNPGTVNFHEQYF	TGTGCCAGTAACCCCGGGACAGTAAATTTCCACGAGCAGTACTTC
TRBJ2-2	TRBD1	TRBV27	once	CASSWDRVGTGELFF	TGTGCCAGCAGTTGGGACAGGGTCGGAACCGGGGAGCTGTTTTTT
TRBJ1-2	TRBD1	TRBV4-1	NA	CASSQPGQENYGYTF	TGCGCCAGCAGCCAGCCGGGACAGGAGAACTATGGCTACACCTTC
TRBJ2-1	TRBD1	TRBV10-3	NA	CAISQLVGWGQGADNEQFF	TGTGCCATCAGCCAACTGGTCGGGTGGGGACAGGGGGCCGACAATGAGCAGTTCTTC
TRBJ2-2	NA	TRBV6-2/TRBV6-3	NA	CASSYFSGELFF	TGTGCCAGCAGTTATTTCTCCGGGGAGCTGTTTTTT
TRBJ1-2	TRBD1	TRBV29-1	NA	CSVETGGDYGYTF	TGCAGCGTTGAAACAGGGGGCGACTATGGCTACACCTTC
TRBJ1-2	TRBD1	TRBV7-9	NA	CASSPTRDSPYGYTF	TGTGCCAGCAGCCCTACCCGGGACAGCCCCTATGGCTACACCTTC
TRBJ2-7	TRBD2	TRBV30	NA	CAWIWRGGSRQYF	TGTGCCTGGATTTGGCGGGGGGGCTCTCGGCAGTACTTC
TRBJ2-3	TRBD2	TRBV4-3	NA	CASSQDLAGVGTDTQYF	TGCGCCAGCAGCCAAGATCTGGCGGGAGTGGGCACAGATACGCAGTATTTT
TRBJ1-1	TRBD1	TRBV5-6	once	CASSLAGGDTEAFF	TGTGCCAGCAGCTTAGCAGGGGGCGACACTGAAGCTTTCTTT
TRBJ1-2	NA	TRBV7-9	NA	CASSLEGSRGGYTF	TGTGCCAGCAGCTTAGAAGGGAGTCGTGGGGGCTACACCTTC
TRBJ2-6	NA	TRBV2	NA	CASWGAGANVLTF	TGTGCCAGCTGGGGGGCTGGGGCCAACGTCCTGACTTTC
TRBJ2-3	TRBD1	TRBV9	once	CASSAAGTGDTDTQYF	TGTGCCAGCAGCGCCGCCGGGACAGGTGACACAGATACGCAGTATTTT
TRBJ2-7	NA	TRBV5-6	few	CASSLGGYEQYF	TGTGCCAGCAGCTTGGGCGGCTACGAGCAGTACTTC
TRBJ1-1	TRBD1	TRBV11-3	NA	CASSPTGGTEAFF	TGTGCCAGCAGCCCAACAGGGGGCACTGAAGCTTTCTTT
TRBJ1-5	TRBD1	TRBV7-8	NA	CASSLARDRSNQPQHF	TGTGCCAGCAGCTTAGCGAGGGACAGAAGCAATCAGCCCCAGCATTTT
TRBJ1-1	TRBD1	TRBV7-2	once	CASSQQGGTEAFF	TGTGCCAGCAGCCAACAGGGGGGCACTGAAGCTTTCTTT
TRBJ2-3	NA	TRBV5-1	NA	CASSSPSLTTDTQYF	TGCGCCAGCAGCAGCCCCTCCCTTACGACAGATACGCAGTATTTT
TRBJ1-5	NA	TRBV14	NA	CASSQKSNQPQHF	TGTGCCAGCAGCCAAAAATCAAATCAGCCCCAGCATTTT
TRBJ1-6	TRBD1	TRBV5-6	NA	CASSLAGTGVNSPLHF	TGTGCCAGCAGCTTGGCCGGGACAGGAGTTAATTCACCCCTCCACTTT
TRBJ2-5	NA	TRBV5-1	NA	CASSITVNQETQYF	TGCGCCAGCAGCATTACAGTGAACCAAGAGACCCAGTACTTC
TRBJ1-5	TRBD1	TRBV19	NA	CASSIPRDRGKGQPQHF	TGTGCCAGTAGTATTCCGAGGGACAGGGGAAAAGGTCAGCCCCAGCATTTT
TRBJ1-2	NA	TRBV4-1	NA	CASSQDQSLAQAYGYTF	TGCGCCAGCAGCCAAGATCAATCGTTGGCACAGGCGTATGGCTACACCTTC
TRBJ1-2	NA	TRBV7-8	NA	CASSSQGGSYGYTF	TGTGCCAGCAGCTCGCAAGGGGGTTCCTATGGCTACACCTTC
TRBJ2-7	TRBD1	TRBV28	NA	CASRVQGAHEQYF	TGTGCCAGCAGAGTACAGGGGGCCCACGAGCAGTACTTC
TRBJ2-5	TRBD1	TRBV2	NA	CASSPGTGVKTQYF	TGTGCCAGCAGTCCAGGGACAGGGGTAAAGACCCAGTACTTC
TRBJ2-5	NA	TRBV3-1/TRBV3-2	NA	CASSQPGGPETQYF	TGTGCCAGCAGCCAACCAGGGGGGCCGGAGACCCAGTACTTC
TRBJ1-6	NA	TRBV4-2	NA	CASSQDAERNSPLHF	TGTGCCAGCAGCCAAGATGCGGAGCGGAATTCACCCCTCCACTTT
TRBJ2-1	TRBD2	TRBV3-1/TRBV3-2	NA	CASSQVPPRGGANEQFF	TGTGCCAGCAGCCAAGTCCCCCCTCGCGGGGGGGCGAATGAGCAGTTCTTC
TRBJ2-3	TRBD2	TRBV11-2	NA	CASSLDGLGLAALTDTQYF	TGTGCCAGCAGCTTAGACGGACTGGGCCTAGCGGCGCTCACAGATACGCAGTATTTT
TRBJ2-2	TRBD1	TRBV5-1	NA	CASSREQGANTGELFF	TGCGCCAGCAGCCGGGAACAGGGGGCAAACACCGGGGAGCTGTTTTTT
TRBJ2-3	NA	TRBV6-1	few	CASSEKMGGTDTQYF	TGTGCCAGCAGTGAAAAAATGGGCGGGACAGATACGCAGTATTTT
TRBJ2-2	TRBD1	TRBV5-6	NA	CASSSVGQGTGELFF	TGTGCCAGCAGTAGTGTAGGACAGGGAACCGGGGAGCTGTTTTTT
TRBJ2-7	NA	TRBV4-1	NA	CASSQEGGSFTTYEQYF	TGCGCCAGCAGCCAAGAAGGAGGGTCTTTCACAACCTACGAGCAGTACTTC
TRBJ1-1	NA	TRBV4-1	NA	CASSQVVLQVLNTEAFF	TGCGCCAGCAGCCAGGTCGTCCTACAGGTCTTGAACACTGAAGCTTTCTTT
TRBJ2-7	NA	TRBV30	NA	CAWSAAYEQYF	TGTGCCTGGAGTGCAGCCTACGAGCAGTACTTC
TRBJ2-2	NA	TRBV7-7	NA	CASSSRSGGELFF	TGTGCTAGCAGCTCCCGATCGGGGGGGGAGCTGTTTTTT
TRBJ2-1	TRBD2	TRBV4-3	NA	CASSQLATGTSGSFPTNEQFF	TGCGCCAGCAGCCAGCTCGCAACCGGGACTAGCGGGAGTTTTCCTACGAATGAGCAGTTCTTC
TRBJ1-1	NA	TRBV7-9	NA	CASSRSAGTNEAFF	TGTGCCAGCAGCAGAAGCGCGGGGACCAATGAAGCTTTCTTT
TRBJ1-2	TRBD1	TRBV6-5	NA	CASRRSLTGHYGYTF	TGTGCCAGCAGACGCTCACTGACAGGGCACTATGGCTACACCTTC
TRBJ2-7	TRBD1	TRBV30	NA	CAWTSGTGYYEQYF	TGTGCCTGGACTTCCGGGACAGGATACTACGAGCAGTACTTC
TRBJ1-2	TRBD1	TRBV5-1	NA	CASRWDRPNYGYTF	TGCGCCAGCCGATGGGACAGACCGAACTATGGCTACACCTTC
TRBJ1-1	TRBD1	TRBV6-1	once	CASSEATGGRTEAFF	TGTGCCAGCAGTGAAGCCACAGGGGGCCGGACTGAAGCTTTCTTT
TRBJ2-1	TRBD1	TRBV7-3	NA	CASSLQGQGNYNEQFF	TGTGCCAGCAGCTTACAAGGACAGGGAAATTACAATGAGCAGTTCTTC
TRBJ1-2	TRBD1	TRBV2	NA	CARVPGQGMGGYTF	TGTGCCAGGGTACCGGGACAGGGGATGGGTGGCTACACCTTC
TRBJ1-4	NA	TRBV7-9	NA	CASSEFISTNEKLFF	TGTGCCAGCAGCGAGTTTATTTCAACTAATGAAAAACTGTTTTTT
TRBJ1-5	TRBD1	TRBV12-5	NA	CASQRTGLGPQHF	TGTGCTAGTCAGCGGACAGGGCTTGGACCCCAGCATTTT
TRBJ2-1	NA	TRBV6-2/TRBV6-3	once	CASSPLRAARDYNEQFF	TGTGCCAGCAGTCCATTAAGGGCAGCCCGGGACTACAATGAGCAGTTCTTC
TRBJ2-5	NA	TRBV6-5	NA	CASIRGLQETQYF	TGTGCCAGCATTCGTGGGCTTCAAGAGACCCAGTACTTC
TRBJ2-7	NA	TRBV2	once	CASNGRGMGTGNEQYF	TGTGCCAGCAACGGGAGGGGAATGGGGACAGGGAACGAGCAGTACTTC